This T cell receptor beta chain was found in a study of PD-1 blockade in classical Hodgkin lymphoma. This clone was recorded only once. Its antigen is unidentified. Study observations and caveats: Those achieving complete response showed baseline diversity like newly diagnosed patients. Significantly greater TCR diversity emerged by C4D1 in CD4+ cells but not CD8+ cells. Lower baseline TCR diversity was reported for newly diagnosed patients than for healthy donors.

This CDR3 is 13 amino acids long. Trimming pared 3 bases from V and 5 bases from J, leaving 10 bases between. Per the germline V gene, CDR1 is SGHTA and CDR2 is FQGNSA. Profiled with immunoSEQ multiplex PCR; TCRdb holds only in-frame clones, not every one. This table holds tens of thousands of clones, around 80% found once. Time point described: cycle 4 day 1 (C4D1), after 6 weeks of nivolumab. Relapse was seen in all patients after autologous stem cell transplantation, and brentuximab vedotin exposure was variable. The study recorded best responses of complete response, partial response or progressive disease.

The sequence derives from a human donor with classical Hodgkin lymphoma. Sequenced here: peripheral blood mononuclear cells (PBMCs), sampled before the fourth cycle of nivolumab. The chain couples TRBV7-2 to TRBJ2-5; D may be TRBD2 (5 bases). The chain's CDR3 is CASSFDYSETQYF. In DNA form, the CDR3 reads TGTGCCAGCAGCTTCGACTACTCGGAGACCCAGTACTTC.